A single sample gave rise to the 27 T cell receptor beta chains below, sequenced in a study of molecular identifiers for immune sequencing clone quantification. TCRdb reanalysed the PCR reads using MiXCR and keeps one entry per CDR3 protein. The repertoire includes approximately 97,000 distinct CDR3 sequences, 20% to 25% of them detected once, and around 0.92% sits in the top ten. Material: naive CD8+ T cells from blood, with Jurkat cell RNA spiked in. Subset denoted: FACS-sorted CD8+CD4-CCR7+CD45RA+ naive T cells. These receptors were collected from a human donor in good health. Some libraries in this study had Jurkat cell RNA spiked in.

Ten or more counts support this clonotype. The chain couples TRBV25-1 to TRBJ2-2; D not resolved. Germline loops: CDR1 MGHDK, CDR2 SYGVNS. V was shortened by 5 bases and J by 1 base, with 11 bases between the two germline ends. The CDR3 is 15 residues long. The CDR3 DNA reads TGTGCCAGCAGTTTCACTCCCGGGAACACCGGGGAGCTGTTTTTT. It codes for CASSFTPGNTGELFF.

The V call is TRBV20-1, the J call TRBJ2-2; possibly TRBD2 for D (7 bases). Germline values: CDR1 DFQATT, CDR2 SNEGSKA (reference sequence). V gave up 5 bases and J gave up 5 bases, with 12 bases separating them. The CDR3 contains 13 residues. The CDR3 nucleotides read TGCAGTGCTGGGGGGGCGGAAACCGGGGAGCTGTTTTTT. This sequence encodes CSAGGAETGELFF.

As to this clonotype: One junction end disagrees with the germline gene, perhaps due to a read error. The V and J genes are TRBV5-1 and TRBJ2-5, with D perhaps TRBD1 (5 bases). The CDR3 runs to 14 residues. Looked up from germline, CDR1 is SGHRS and CDR2 is YFSETQ. The CDR3: CAILGPLYQEPQYF. DNA of the CDR3: TGCGCCATCTTGGGGCCCCTGTACCAAGAGCCCCAGTACTTC.

This clonotype was seen repeatedly, ten times or more. The rearrangement links TRBV29-1 to TRBJ1-1; D might be TRBD1 (5 bases). CDR3 length equals 12 residues. Trimming removed 6 bases at V and 6 bases at J, with 14 bases between. Germline V gene data show CDR1 as SQVTM and CDR2 as ANQGSEA. This chain's CDR3 is CSVVGDWAEAFF. DNA for the CDR3: TGCAGCGTCGTAGGGGATTGGGCTGAAGCTTTCTTT.

The V gene is TRBV6-2 or TRBV6-3, the J gene TRBJ2-5, with a possible D match to TRBD2 (7 bases). This CDR3 has 16 residues. Germline V gene data show CDR1 as MNHEY and CDR2 as SVGEGT. V was cut by 3 bases and J by 3 bases, with 17 bases left in between. CDR3 region: CASSYGWGGLEETQYF. The DNA for the CDR3 is TGTGCCAGCAGTTATGGTTGGGGGGGCTTAGAAGAGACCCAGTACTTC.

This clonotype was recorded many times. The chain joins TRBV15 to TRBJ2-7, with a tentative D call TRBD1 (6 bases). The CDR3 contains 16 residues. Deletions cut 5 bases from V and 3 bases from J, with 20 bases between. Germline CDR1 and CDR2: LNHNV and YYDKDF (reference sequence). The CDR3: CATSPMVGGQSYEQYF. The CDR3 DNA is TGTGCCACCAGCCCAATGGTTGGTGGACAGAGCTACGAGCAGTACTTC.

Regarding this clonotype: A much larger clone lies a single base off, so this may be a read error. V usage is TRBV7-9 and J usage is TRBJ1-6; no firm D call. The CDR3 is made up of 16 amino acids. The germline CDR1 and CDR2 sequences are SEHNR and FQNEAQ (reference sequence). The CDR3 spells CASILVSEIYNSPLHF. DNA for the CDR3: TGTGCCAGCATCTTAGTTTCGGAGATCTATAATTCACCCCTCCACTTT.

The chain joins TRBV6-2 or TRBV6-3 to TRBJ1-5, with D possibly matching TRBD1 (5 bases). The V end lost 4 bases, the J end lost 1 base, and 11 bases lay between the germline ends. There are 15 residues in the CDR3. Germline V gene data show CDR1 as MNHEY and CDR2 as SVGEGT. DNA of the CDR3: TGTGCCAGCAGTTTCACGACAGTGAGCAATCAGCCCCAGCATTTT. Its translation: CASSFTTVSNQPQHF.

This clonotype occurred a few times. This chain connects TRBV29-1 to TRBJ2-7, with D perhaps TRBD1 or TRBD2 (7 bases each). V was pared by 5 bases and J by 4 bases, with 15 bases between. The germline V gene has CDR1 SQVTM and CDR2 ANQGSEA. The CDR3 covers 13 residues. The CDR3 DNA sequence: TGCAGCGTTCGGGGAGGGGGCAGATACGAGCAGTACTTC. It codes for CSVRGGGRYEQYF.

About this clonotype itself: This sequence may be a read error, since a much larger clone differs from it by one base. The gene calls are TRBV6-5 and TRBJ2-6; D call uncertain. The CDR3 is 15 amino acids. Germline V gene lookup returns CDR1 MNHEY and CDR2 SVGAGI. The CDR3 spells CASSYGPAGVNVLTF. The CDR3 DNA follows: TGTGCCAGCAGTTACGGGCCGGCTGGGGTCAACGTCCTGACTTTC.

This clonotype has ten or more counts. The V call is TRBV7-9, the J call TRBJ2-5; possible D gene TRBD2, 6 bases. Deletions cut 5 bases from V and 2 bases from J, with 15 bases between. In germline, CDR1 is SEHNR, CDR2 FQNEAQ (reference sequence). CDR3 length equals 15 residues. As DNA, the CDR3 is TGTGCCAGCAGCCCGCCCGTCGGGGGACAAGAGACCCAGTACTTC. Encoded protein: CASSPPVGGQETQYF.

The genes are TRBV13 and TRBJ2-3, with TRBD1 as a possible D gene (6 bases). This CDR3 has 15 amino acids. The germline gives CDR1 PRHDT, CDR2 FYEKMQ (reference sequence). V lost 8 bases, J lost 0 bases, and 15 bases lay in between. In nucleotides, the CDR3 is TGTGCCAGCGGCCTAGGGGGTGTTAGCACAGATACGCAGTATTTT. This encodes CASGLGGVSTDTQYF.

This clonotype was seen at least ten times. The chain combines TRBV5-4 with TRBJ2-7; 7 bases match TRBD2. The length of the CDR3 is 14 residues. Losses at the gene ends were 0 bases for V and 3 bases for J; bases not matched to a gene: 3. Germline loops: CDR1 SGHNT, CDR2 YYREEE (reference sequence). In DNA form, the CDR3 reads TGTGCCAGCAGCTTGGAGTCTAGCGGCTACGAGCAGTACTTC. Translated: CASSLESSGYEQYF.

In its sample, this clonotype was seen many times. The V and J genes are TRBV6-1 and TRBJ2-7; 7 bases line up with TRBD1. Losses at the gene ends were 2 bases for V and 0 bases for J; bases not matched to a gene: 10. This CDR3 spans 17 amino acids. Germline V lookup: CDR1 MNHNS, CDR2 SASEGT. The CDR3 region is CASSETQPGQFSYEQYF. CDR3 in DNA: TGTGCCAGCAGTGAAACGCAACCGGGACAGTTCTCCTACGAGCAGTACTTC.

As to this clonotype: One base away lies a much larger clone, so this may be a sequencing read error. The chain's CDR3 is CASSQDRGPAYGCTF. The CDR3 coding sequence is TGCGCCAGCAGCCAAGATCGGGGGCCAGCCTATGGCTGCACCTTC. This sequence joins TRBV4-3 and TRBJ1-2; the D gene is possibly TRBD1 (6 bases). The CDR3 spans 15 residues. Germline V lookup: CDR1 LGHNA, CDR2 YSLEER.

This clonotype was seen many times. This rearrangement joins TRBV27 to TRBJ2-7; maybe TRBD1 (6 bases). CDR3 length equals 15 residues. Germline values: CDR1 MNHEY, CDR2 SMNVEV (reference sequence). Trimming cost V 4 bases and J 6 bases, with 19 bases left between them. CDR3 loop: CASSSGLQGVAEQYF. The CDR3 coding sequence is TGTGCCAGCAGTTCTGGCCTACAGGGTGTGGCCGAGCAGTACTTC.

This clonotype was counted between two and nine times. The chain carries TRBV7-9 and TRBJ2-7, with D unclear. The CDR3 totals 12 residues. Germline V gene lookup returns CDR1 SEHNR and CDR2 FQNEAQ (reference sequence). V lost 3 bases and J 2 bases, leaving 5 bases between the germline ends. The CDR3 spells CASSFSAYEQYF. CDR3 in DNA: TGTGCCAGCAGCTTTTCGGCCTACGAGCAGTACTTC.

This clonotype showed up many times. The chain couples TRBV19 to TRBJ1-5; D is uncertain. Germline V CDR1 and CDR2: LNHDA, SQIVND (reference sequence). This CDR3 has 15 amino acids. V lost 7 bases to trimming and J lost 1 base, with 14 bases between them. The CDR3 reads CASTLTMYSNQPQHF. The CDR3, as DNA: TGTGCCAGTACCCTCACCATGTACAGCAATCAGCCCCAGCATTTT.

This clonotype was counted many times. This chain connects TRBV27 to TRBJ2-7, with 10 bases lining up with TRBD1. V shed 5 bases and J 7 bases; nucleotides not matched to a gene: 11. Germline V lookup: CDR1 MNHEY, CDR2 SMNVEV (reference sequence). The CDR3 contains 15 residues. This chain's CDR3 is CASSMGTGAVLEQYF. The CDR3 region has the DNA TGTGCCAGCAGTATGGGGACAGGGGCTGTGTTAGAGCAGTACTTC.

This clonotype has a handful of counts. The chain is built from TRBV20-1 and TRBJ2-7; TRBD2 aligns across 8 bases. CDR1 and CDR2 from the germline V gene are DFQATT and SNEGSKA (reference sequence). CDR3 size: 14 residues. V gave up 4 bases and J gave up 3 bases; unmatched junction bases: 8. CDR3 nucleotides: TGCAGTGCTATCCCTAGCGGGCATATCTACGAGCAGTACTTC. Its translation: CSAIPSGHIYEQYF.

Many counts were recorded for this clonotype. The chain uses TRBV12-3 or TRBV12-4 and TRBJ2-7; D remains ambiguous. Trimming removed 1 base at V and 0 bases at J, with 7 bases between. The CDR3 is 14 residues long. The chain's CDR3 is CASSLGASSYEQYF. For the CDR3, the DNA is TGTGCCAGCAGTTTAGGGGCCTCCTCCTACGAGCAGTACTTC.

A remark on this clonotype: A much larger clonotype is one base distant, so this may be a read error. The chain couples TRBV6-5 to TRBJ2-3; 10 positions agree with TRBD2. CDR1 and CDR2 from the germline V gene are MNHEY and SVGAGI. This CDR3 comprises 13 residues. V dropped 11 bases and J dropped 8; count of bases not matched to a gene: 10. The CDR3 DNA is TGTGCCCGCATGAGCGGGGGGGCCGCTACGCAGTATTTT. The encoded protein is CARMSGGAATQYF.

This clonotype was recorded many times. The chain is built from TRBV5-1 and TRBJ2-5; no firm D call. The CDR3 is 16 amino acids. CDR1 and CDR2 (germline): SGHRS, YFSETQ. V dropped 6 bases and J dropped 1 base, with 19 bases sitting between them. The CDR3 DNA sequence: TGCGCCAGCATTGCGGTCCCAGGAGTTCGCCAAGAGACCCAGTACTTC. This sequence encodes CASIAVPGVRQETQYF. Combining the CDR3 with reference TRBV5-1 and TRBJ2-5 gives the whole variable domain KAGVTQTPRYLIKTRGQQVTLSCSPISGHRSVSWYQQTPGQGLQFLFEYFSETQRNKGNFPGRFSGRQFSNSRSEMNVSTLELGDSALYLCASIAVPGVRQETQYFGPGTRLLVL.

This clonotype was seen many times. V usage is TRBV6-4 and J usage is TRBJ1-2; possible D gene TRBD1, 5 bases. This CDR3 spans 14 amino acids. The germline V gene encodes CDR1 MRHNA and CDR2 SNTAGT. V was trimmed by 9 bases and J by 6 bases, leaving 20 bases between them. The CDR3 DNA follows: TGTGCCAGGGAAACAGGCTACAAGAGCGATGGCTACACCTTC. As protein: CARETGYKSDGYTF.

As regards this clonotype: This may be a read error: a much more frequent sequence differs by one nucleotide. The chain has TRBV29-1 and TRBJ2-7; weak D call: TRBD1 (6 bases). V gave up 0 bases and J gave up 0 bases, with 18 bases separating them. CDR3 size: 17 residues. CDR1 SQVTM and CDR2 ANQGSEA come from the germline V gene. CDR3 residues: CSVEDAVGASSSYEQYF. Here the CDR3 DNA reads TGCAGCGTTGAAGATGCCGTGGGGGCCTCCAGCTCCTACGAGCAGTACTTC.

In this sample, this clonotype turned up many times. This chain joins TRBV3-1 and TRBJ2-2; D remains ambiguous. Trimming shortened V by 5 bases and J by 0 bases, and 10 bases separated the two germline ends. There are 15 residues in the CDR3. Germline CDR1 reads LGHDT; CDR2 reads YNNKEL (reference sequence). The CDR3 region is CASSVRLTNTGELFF. Here the CDR3 DNA reads TGTGCCAGCAGCGTAAGACTGACGAACACCGGGGAGCTGTTTTTT.

In this sample, this clonotype turned up many times. This chain joins TRBV5-4 and TRBJ1-2; possible D gene TRBD1, 6 bases. V lost 1 base, J lost 6 bases, and 13 bases lay in between. Germline CDR1 and CDR2: SGHNT and YYREEE (reference sequence). This CDR3 comprises 14 residues. CDR3 in DNA: TGTGCCAGCAGCTTGTTTGGGGGCGGCGATGGCTACACCTTC. This sequence encodes CASSLFGGGDGYTF.